These T cell receptor beta chains were read from a single sample in a study of blood T cell repertoires in COVID-19. Generated by immunoSEQ multiplex PCR, the TCRdb table keeps only in-frame clones and is missing some. Counted here are 80,000 to 100,000 clones, nearly 95% occurring once; the ten biggest clones make up almost 4.5%. Input material: peripheral blood. These receptors were obtained from a human donor with active COVID-19. The donor label of this sample is uncertain. Both conserved end residues are part of each CDR3. The D gene is left open where the match is weak. Only some rows state a clone size, as once, few, many or a class for expanded clones.

v_gene: TRBV5-1; d_gene: -; j_gene: TRBJ1-6; abundance: once; CDR3aa: CASREVQGGYNSPLHF; CDR3nt: TGCGCCAGCAGGGAAGTTCAAGGCGGCTATAATTCACCCCTCCACTTT
v_gene: TRBV7-8; d_gene: TRBD2; j_gene: TRBJ2-1; abundance: once; CDR3aa: CASSLVSGRSFHEQFF; CDR3nt: TGTGCCAGCAGCTTAGTTAGCGGGAGAAGTTTCCATGAGCAGTTCTTC
v_gene: TRBV28; d_gene: TRBD1; j_gene: TRBJ2-4; abundance: -; CDR3aa: CASSSDRDIQYF; CDR3nt: TGTGCCAGCAGTTCGGACAGGGACATTCAGTACTTC
v_gene: TRBV7-9; d_gene: TRBD2; j_gene: TRBJ2-7; abundance: -; CDR3aa: CASSSRTSGMIRYEQYF; CDR3nt: TGTGCCAGCAGCTCCCGGACTAGCGGGATGATTCGCTACGAGCAGTACTTC
v_gene: TRBV11-2; d_gene: TRBD1; j_gene: TRBJ2-7; abundance: -; CDR3aa: CASSLEATGASYEQYF; CDR3nt: TGTGCCAGCAGCTTAGAAGCGACAGGGGCCTCCTACGAGCAGTACTTC
v_gene: TRBV7-6; d_gene: -; j_gene: TRBJ2-3; abundance: -; CDR3aa: CASSLETGGPDTQYF; CDR3nt: TGTGCCAGCAGCTTAGAGACTGGGGGCCCAGATACGCAGTATTTT
v_gene: TRBV19; d_gene: -; j_gene: TRBJ1-2; abundance: -; CDR3aa: CASSMRDLSGGYTF; CDR3nt: TGTGCCAGTAGTATGCGGGATCTTTCAGGAGGCTACACCTTC
v_gene: TRBV9; d_gene: -; j_gene: TRBJ1-1; abundance: -; CDR3aa: CASSGHPGNTEAFF; CDR3nt: TGTGCCAGCAGCGGACATCCAGGTAACACTGAAGCTTTCTTT
v_gene: TRBV11-2; d_gene: -; j_gene: TRBJ2-7; abundance: -; CDR3aa: CASSLLGHYEQYF; CDR3nt: TGTGCCAGCAGCTTATTGGGCCACTACGAGCAGTACTTC
v_gene: TRBV6-5; d_gene: TRBD1; j_gene: TRBJ2-3; abundance: -; CDR3aa: CASRDRGRADTQYF; CDR3nt: TGTGCCAGCAGGGACAGGGGGCGGGCAGATACGCAGTATTTT
v_gene: TRBV7-2; d_gene: -; j_gene: TRBJ2-5; abundance: -; CDR3aa: CASSPGLTFQETQYF; CDR3nt: TGTGCCAGCAGCCCAGGACTAACCTTCCAAGAGACCCAGTACTTC
v_gene: TRBV6-2/TRBV6-3; d_gene: TRBD2; j_gene: TRBJ2-3; abundance: -; CDR3aa: CASSYSIGAGGPPSTDTQYF; CDR3nt: TGTGCCAGCAGTTACTCAATTGGAGCGGGAGGCCCTCCTAGCACAGATACGCAGTATTTT
v_gene: TRBV28; d_gene: -; j_gene: TRBJ2-5; abundance: -; CDR3aa: CASSPLGLETQYF; CDR3nt: TGTGCCAGCAGTCCCCTGGGCCTGGAGACCCAGTACTTC
v_gene: TRBV5-6; d_gene: -; j_gene: TRBJ1-3; abundance: -; CDR3aa: CASSLLAAGNTIYF; CDR3nt: TGTGCCAGCAGCTTGCTCGCGGCGGGAAACACCATATATTTT
v_gene: TRBV6-2/TRBV6-3; d_gene: TRBD1; j_gene: TRBJ2-2; abundance: -; CDR3aa: CASSYGDRNTGELFF; CDR3nt: TGTGCCAGCAGTTACGGGGACAGAAACACCGGGGAGCTGTTTTTT
v_gene: TRBV6-6; d_gene: -; j_gene: TRBJ2-7; abundance: -; CDR3aa: CASSKGEVEQYF; CDR3nt: TGTGCCAGCAGTAAAGGGGAAGTCGAGCAGTACTTC
v_gene: TRBV7-2; d_gene: -; j_gene: TRBJ2-5; abundance: -; CDR3aa: CASTSVETQYF; CDR3nt: TGTGCCAGCACCTCCGTAGAGACCCAGTACTTC
v_gene: TRBV4-3; d_gene: -; j_gene: TRBJ2-7; abundance: -; CDR3aa: CASSQDLTSYEQYF; CDR3nt: TGCGCCAGCAGCCAAGATCTTACTTCCTACGAGCAGTACTTC
v_gene: TRBV4-1; d_gene: -; j_gene: TRBJ1-5; abundance: -; CDR3aa: CASSLLGGGSQPQHF; CDR3nt: TGCGCCAGCAGCCTCTTAGGGGGGGGGAGTCAGCCCCAGCATTTT
v_gene: TRBV9; d_gene: TRBD1; j_gene: TRBJ1-4; abundance: -; CDR3aa: CASSSRQGGEKLFF; CDR3nt: TGTGCCAGCAGCTCCAGACAGGGGGGTGAAAAACTGTTTTTT
v_gene: TRBV27; d_gene: -; j_gene: TRBJ1-2; abundance: -; CDR3aa: CASSLAGKNYGYTF; CDR3nt: TGTGCCAGCAGTTTGGCAGGGAAAAACTATGGCTACACCTTC
v_gene: TRBV5-1; d_gene: TRBD1; j_gene: TRBJ2-7; abundance: -; CDR3aa: CASSHGQGAYEQYF; CDR3nt: TGCGCCAGCAGCCATGGACAGGGGGCTTACGAGCAGTACTTC
v_gene: TRBV7-9; d_gene: TRBD2; j_gene: TRBJ2-3; abundance: -; CDR3aa: CASSLASGSTDTQYF; CDR3nt: TGTGCCAGCAGCTTGGCTAGCGGGAGCACAGATACGCAGTATTTT
v_gene: TRBV18; d_gene: -; j_gene: TRBJ2-3; abundance: -; CDR3aa: CASSPSGGRTDTQYF; CDR3nt: TGTGCCAGCTCACCCTCGGGGGGCCGCACAGATACGCAGTATTTT
v_gene: TRBV6-5; d_gene: TRBD1; j_gene: TRBJ1-4; abundance: -; CDR3aa: CASSLRDRGGEKLFF; CDR3nt: TGTGCCAGCAGCCTCCGGGACAGGGGAGGTGAAAAACTGTTTTTT
v_gene: TRBV5-6; d_gene: -; j_gene: TRBJ1-3; abundance: -; CDR3aa: CASRYSGDPFSGNTIYF; CDR3nt: TGTGCCAGCAGGTACTCGGGGGACCCTTTCTCTGGAAACACCATATATTTT
v_gene: TRBV28; d_gene: -; j_gene: TRBJ1-5; abundance: -; CDR3aa: CGCSTWSGQPQHF; CDR3nt: TGTGGGTGCAGTACGTGGTCAGGACAGCCCCAGCATTTT
v_gene: TRBV4-2; d_gene: -; j_gene: TRBJ2-7; abundance: -; CDR3aa: CASSQEEAWSLQYF; CDR3nt: TGTGCCAGCAGCCAAGAGGAGGCTTGGAGTCTGCAGTACTTC
v_gene: TRBV18; d_gene: TRBD1; j_gene: TRBJ1-1; abundance: once; CDR3aa: CASSLDRGGTEAFF; CDR3nt: TGTGCCAGCTCTCTCGACAGGGGAGGGACTGAAGCTTTCTTT
v_gene: TRBV9; d_gene: TRBD1; j_gene: TRBJ1-3; abundance: -; CDR3aa: CASSVDGQGIRGNTIYF; CDR3nt: TGTGCCAGCAGCGTAGATGGACAGGGAATAAGGGGAAACACCATATATTTT
v_gene: TRBV6-6; d_gene: TRBD1; j_gene: TRBJ1-2; abundance: -; CDR3aa: CASSYPGRQGSNGYTF; CDR3nt: TGTGCCAGCAGTTACCCTGGGCGACAGGGATCCAATGGCTACACCTTC
v_gene: TRBV6-6; d_gene: -; j_gene: TRBJ2-1; abundance: -; CDR3aa: CASSYVGRPSYNEQFF; CDR3nt: TGTGCCAGCAGTTACGTGGGCCGCCCCTCCTACAATGAGCAGTTCTTC
v_gene: TRBV6-6; d_gene: TRBD1; j_gene: TRBJ2-7; abundance: once; CDR3aa: CASRTSGTGAGEQYF; CDR3nt: TGTGCCAGCAGGACTTCTGGGACAGGGGCGGGCGAGCAGTACTTC
v_gene: TRBV18; d_gene: -; j_gene: TRBJ1-2; abundance: -; CDR3aa: CASSPEDIYGYTF; CDR3nt: TGTGCCAGCTCACCTGAGGACATCTATGGCTACACCTTC
v_gene: TRBV2; d_gene: -; j_gene: TRBJ2-7; abundance: -; CDR3aa: CASSEASMSYEQYF; CDR3nt: TGTGCCAGCAGTGAAGCGTCCATGTCCTACGAGCAGTACTTC
v_gene: TRBV6-2/TRBV6-3; d_gene: TRBD1; j_gene: TRBJ1-5; abundance: -; CDR3aa: CASSSGTEYQPQHF; CDR3nt: TGTGCCAGCAGCTCCGGGACAGAGTATCAGCCCCAGCATTTT
v_gene: TRBV21-1; d_gene: -; j_gene: TRBJ2-3; abundance: -; CDR3aa: CASSKWRLADSTDTQYF; CDR3nt: TGTGCCAGCAGCAAATGGAGACTAGCGGACAGCACAGATACGCAGTATTTT
v_gene: TRBV5-1; d_gene: TRBD2; j_gene: TRBJ2-3; abundance: -; CDR3aa: CASSSPSGGTGGGDTQYF; CDR3nt: TGCGCCAGCAGCTCCCCTAGCGGGGGGACCGGAGGGGGAGATACGCAGTATTTT
v_gene: TRBV6-5; d_gene: -; j_gene: TRBJ1-3; abundance: once; CDR3aa: CASSSDLVGNTIYF; CDR3nt: TGTGCCAGCAGTTCAGACCTAGTCGGAAACACCATATATTTT
v_gene: TRBV19; d_gene: -; j_gene: TRBJ2-2; abundance: -; CDR3aa: CASSIDAIGQFANTGELFF; CDR3nt: TGTGCCAGTAGTATAGACGCTATAGGACAGTTTGCGAACACCGGGGAGCTGTTTTTT
v_gene: TRBV5-1; d_gene: TRBD1; j_gene: TRBJ2-7; abundance: once; CDR3aa: CASSTGQGSSEQYF; CDR3nt: TGCGCCAGCAGCACCGGACAGGGTTCTAGCGAGCAGTACTTC
v_gene: TRBV4-1; d_gene: TRBD1; j_gene: TRBJ2-3; abundance: -; CDR3aa: CASSQSQGVTDTQYF; CDR3nt: TGCGCCAGCAGCCAATCACAGGGGGTGACGGATACGCAGTATTTT
v_gene: TRBV19; d_gene: -; j_gene: TRBJ2-5; abundance: -; CDR3aa: CASSANSPVQETQYF; CDR3nt: TGTGCCAGTAGTGCCAATAGCCCCGTCCAAGAGACCCAGTACTTC
v_gene: TRBV19; d_gene: TRBD1; j_gene: TRBJ2-1; abundance: -; CDR3aa: CASSEPGQGEFF; CDR3nt: TGTGCCAGTAGTGAACCGGGACAGGGGGAGTTCTTC
v_gene: TRBV6-5; d_gene: -; j_gene: TRBJ2-1; abundance: -; CDR3aa: CASTTGSAGEQFF; CDR3nt: TGTGCCAGCACCACGGGGTCGGCCGGCGAGCAGTTCTTC
v_gene: TRBV19; d_gene: -; j_gene: TRBJ2-1; abundance: once; CDR3aa: CASSVQHSPLNEQFF; CDR3nt: TGTGCCAGTAGTGTACAGCATTCGCCTCTCAATGAGCAGTTCTTC
v_gene: TRBV5-1; d_gene: -; j_gene: TRBJ2-2; abundance: -; CDR3aa: CASSLAEFGELFF; CDR3nt: TGCGCCAGCAGCTTGGCGGAGTTCGGGGAGCTGTTTTTT
v_gene: TRBV10-2; d_gene: TRBD2; j_gene: TRBJ2-1; abundance: -; CDR3aa: CASSESISGRMNEQFF; CDR3nt: TGCGCCAGCAGTGAGTCGATTAGCGGGAGAATGAATGAGCAGTTCTTC
v_gene: TRBV5-6; d_gene: TRBD1; j_gene: TRBJ2-7; abundance: -; CDR3aa: CASTLQGSDEQYF; CDR3nt: TGTGCCAGCACGCTACAGGGGTCGGACGAGCAGTACTTC
v_gene: TRBV4-1; d_gene: -; j_gene: TRBJ2-3; abundance: -; CDR3aa: CASSQGDPPARGDTQYF; CDR3nt: TGCGCCAGCAGCCAAGGTGACCCCCCGGCGCGGGGAGATACGCAGTATTTT
v_gene: TRBV5-1; d_gene: TRBD2; j_gene: TRBJ2-1; abundance: -; CDR3aa: CASSFGGSDSSYNEQFF; CDR3nt: TGCGCCAGCAGCTTTGGCGGGAGCGATAGCTCCTACAATGAGCAGTTCTTC
v_gene: TRBV7-9; d_gene: -; j_gene: TRBJ1-1; abundance: -; CDR3aa: CASSPVDTEAFF; CDR3nt: TGTGCCAGCAGCCCGGTAGACACTGAAGCTTTCTTT
v_gene: TRBV28; d_gene: -; j_gene: TRBJ1-2; abundance: -; CDR3aa: CAAGAYGYTF; CDR3nt: TGTGCAGCAGGGGCCTATGGCTACACCTTC
v_gene: TRBV7-2; d_gene: TRBD1; j_gene: TRBJ2-7; abundance: -; CDR3aa: CASSVTGGPYEQYF; CDR3nt: TGTGCCAGCAGCGTAACAGGGGGCCCCTACGAGCAGTACTTC
v_gene: TRBV29-1; d_gene: TRBD1; j_gene: TRBJ2-7; abundance: -; CDR3aa: CSVGTGEKLLVEQYF; CDR3nt: TGCAGCGTTGGCACAGGGGAAAAACTCCTAGTCGAGCAGTACTTC
v_gene: TRBV5-5; d_gene: TRBD2; j_gene: TRBJ2-1; abundance: -; CDR3aa: CASSFGTSGSSMNEQFF; CDR3nt: TGTGCCAGCAGCTTTGGTACTAGCGGGTCTTCCATGAATGAGCAGTTCTTC
v_gene: TRBV3-1/TRBV3-2; d_gene: TRBD2; j_gene: TRBJ2-5; abundance: -; CDR3aa: CASNGLAGAETQYF; CDR3nt: TGTGCCAGCAATGGGCTAGCGGGAGCGGAGACCCAGTACTTC
v_gene: TRBV4-3; d_gene: TRBD2; j_gene: TRBJ2-5; abundance: -; CDR3aa: CASSQDLGGGGETQYF; CDR3nt: TGCGCCAGCAGCCAAGATCTTGGGGGGGGAGGAGAGACCCAGTACTTC
v_gene: TRBV4-1; d_gene: TRBD1; j_gene: TRBJ1-1; abundance: once; CDR3aa: CASSHLTGRDDTEAFF; CDR3nt: TGCGCCAGCAGCCATCTGACAGGGCGGGATGACACTGAAGCTTTCTTT